This TCR beta chain was recorded in a study of T cells in women clearing cervical HPV infection. V lost 3 bases, J lost 5 bases, and 5 bases stayed unmatched. This CDR3 spans 15 amino acids. Germline CDR1 reads GTSNPN; CDR2 reads SVGIG (reference sequence). Comment on this clone: The CDR3 end is not reached by the read, which stops 3 residues before it; the germline J gene fills it in.

Profiled with immunoSEQ multiplex PCR; TCRdb holds only in-frame clones, not every one. The sample features tens of thousands of clones, with approximately 1.2% in its top ten. The source material was blood buffy coat. This receptor was obtained from a woman between 18 and 69 years old with a cervical HPV16 infection that either progressed to CIN3+ or cleared (not recorded which). This chain connects TRBV30 to TRBJ1-6; 9 positions match TRBD1. CDR3 bases read: TGTGCCTGGAGCGACTGGGACAGGGATAATTCACCC. Amino acids: CAWSDWDRDNSP. The whole CDR3 reads CAWSDWDRDNSPLHF.